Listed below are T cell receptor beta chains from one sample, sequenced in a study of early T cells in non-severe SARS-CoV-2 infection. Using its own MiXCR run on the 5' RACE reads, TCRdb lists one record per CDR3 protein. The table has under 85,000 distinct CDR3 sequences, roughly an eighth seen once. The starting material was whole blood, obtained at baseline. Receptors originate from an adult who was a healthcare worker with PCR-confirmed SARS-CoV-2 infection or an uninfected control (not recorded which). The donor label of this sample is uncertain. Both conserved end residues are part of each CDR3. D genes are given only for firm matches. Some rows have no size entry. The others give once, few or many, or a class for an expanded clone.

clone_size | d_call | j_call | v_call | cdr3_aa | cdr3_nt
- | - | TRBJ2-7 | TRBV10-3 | CAISVALSYEQYF | TGTGCCATCAGTGTCGCGCTCTCCTACGAGCAGTACTTC
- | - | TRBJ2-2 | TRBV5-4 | CASSLARVNTGELFF | TGTGCCAGCAGCTTGGCGCGGGTCAACACCGGGGAGCTGTTTTTT
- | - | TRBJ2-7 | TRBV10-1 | CASSESSRQMTEQYF | TGCGCCAGCAGTGAGTCGAGTCGGCAGATGACCGAGCAGTACTTC
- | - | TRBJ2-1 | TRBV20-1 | CSAPGRSGNEQFF | TGCAGTGCTCCGGGGCGCTCCGGGAATGAGCAGTTCTTC
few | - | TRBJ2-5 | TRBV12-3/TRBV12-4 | CASGRGSLETQYF | TGTGCCAGCGGTCGGGGGAGTCTCGAGACCCAGTACTTC
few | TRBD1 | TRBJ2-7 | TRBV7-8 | CASSPPRTGPSYEQYF | TGTGCCAGCAGCCCGCCCAGGACAGGGCCCTCCTACGAGCAGTACTTC
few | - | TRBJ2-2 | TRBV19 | CARATSPPSGELFF | TGTGCCAGGGCGACGTCCCCCCCATCGGGGGAGCTGTTTTTT
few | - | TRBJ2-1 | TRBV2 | CASSENSASNEQFF | TGTGCCAGCAGTGAAAACTCGGCTAGCAATGAGCAGTTCTTC
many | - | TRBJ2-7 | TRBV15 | CATSRGFYEQYF | TGTGCCACCAGCAGAGGTTTCTACGAGCAGTACTTC
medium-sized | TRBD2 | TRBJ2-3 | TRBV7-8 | CASSLGLAGGTDTQYF | TGTGCCAGCAGCTTGGGACTAGCGGGGGGAACAGATACGCAGTATTTT
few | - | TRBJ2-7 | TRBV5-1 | CASSLRGLVYEQYF | TGCGCCAGCAGCTTGAGGGGCTTGGTCTACGAGCAGTACTTC
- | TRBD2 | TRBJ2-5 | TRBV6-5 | CASAGGSGETQYF | TGTGCCAGCGCGGGAGGGAGTGGAGAGACCCAGTACTTC
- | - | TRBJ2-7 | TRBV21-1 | CASSKARDHSYEQYF | TGTGCCAGCAGCAAAGCTCGGGACCACTCCTACGAGCAGTACTTC
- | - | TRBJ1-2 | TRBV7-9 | CASTQGQNPLSGYTF | TGTGCCAGTACCCAAGGACAGAACCCCCTTAGTGGCTACACCTTC
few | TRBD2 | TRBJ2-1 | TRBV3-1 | CASSPEAGGPRKAFF | TGTGCCAGCAGCCCCGAGGCGGGAGGGCCTAGAAAGGCGTTCTTC
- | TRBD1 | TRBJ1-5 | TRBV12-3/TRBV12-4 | CASSQGAGQPQHF | TGTGCCAGCAGTCAGGGGGCGGGTCAGCCCCAGCATTTT
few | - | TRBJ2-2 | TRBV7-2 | CASSDRRERNTGELFF | TGTGCCAGCAGCGACCGGCGGGAAAGGAACACCGGGGAGCTGTTTTTT
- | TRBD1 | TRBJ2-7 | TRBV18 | CASSAGTGTDEQYF | TGTGCCAGCTCAGCCGGGACAGGAACGGACGAGCAGTACTTC
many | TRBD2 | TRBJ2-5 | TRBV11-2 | CASSLEAGTGETQYF | TGTGCCAGCAGCTTAGAAGCGGGGACGGGGGAGACCCAGTACTTC
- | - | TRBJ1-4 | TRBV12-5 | CASAHGQWREKLFF | TGTGCTAGTGCCCATGGACAGTGGCGTGAAAAACTGTTTTTT
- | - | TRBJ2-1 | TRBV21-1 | CASSSRDTQFF | TGTGCCAGCAGCAGCCGGGACACTCAGTTCTTC
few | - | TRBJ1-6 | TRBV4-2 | CASSQEQWSSYNSPLHF | TGTGCCAGCAGCCAAGAGCAGTGGAGCTCCTATAATTCACCCCTCCACTTT
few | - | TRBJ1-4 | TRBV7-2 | CASSLASSGNGEKLFF | TGTGCCAGCAGCTTAGCGTCTTCGGGGAACGGTGAAAAACTGTTTTTT
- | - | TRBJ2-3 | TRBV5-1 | CASSLRYREDTQYF | TGCGCCAGCAGCTTGAGGTACAGAGAGGATACGCAGTATTTT
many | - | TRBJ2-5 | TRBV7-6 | CASSLARVGLQETQYF | TGTGCCAGCAGCTTAGCTCGGGTCGGGCTTCAAGAGACCCAGTACTTC
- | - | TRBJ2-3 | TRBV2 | CASSEQRNTDTQYF | TGTGCCAGCAGTGAACAGAGGAACACAGATACGCAGTATTTT
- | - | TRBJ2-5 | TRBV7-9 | CGISSGTQYF | TGTGGCATAAGTTCCGGGACCCAGTACTTC
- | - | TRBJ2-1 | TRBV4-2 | CASSSRRSGLSSYNEQFF | TGTGCCAGCAGCTCCCGCCGGAGCGGGCTAAGCTCCTACAATGAGCAGTTCTTC
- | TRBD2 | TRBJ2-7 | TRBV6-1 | CASSEAQRGPYEQYF | TGTGCCAGCAGTGAAGCCCAGCGGGGGCCCTACGAGCAGTACTTC
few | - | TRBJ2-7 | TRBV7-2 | CASSHGLGGSYEQYF | TGTGCCAGCAGCCACGGGCTCGGCGGATCCTACGAGCAGTACTTC
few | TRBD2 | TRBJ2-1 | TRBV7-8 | CASSLPSGTYNEQFF | TGTGCCAGCAGCTTACCTAGCGGGACTTACAATGAGCAGTTCTTC
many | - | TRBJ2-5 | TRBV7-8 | CASGRTEQETQYF | TGTGCCAGTGGTCGGACAGAACAAGAGACCCAGTACTTC
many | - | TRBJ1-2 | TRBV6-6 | CASSYSGELYGYTF | TGTGCCAGCAGTTATTCGGGGGAACTCTATGGCTACACCTTC
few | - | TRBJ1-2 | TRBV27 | CASSLSLGANYGYTF | TGTGCCAGCAGTTTATCGCTGGGAGCTAACTATGGCTACACCTTC
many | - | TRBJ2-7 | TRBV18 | CASSPVSAGASYEQYF | TGTGCCAGCTCACCAGTATCTGCAGGGGCCTCCTACGAGCAGTACTTC
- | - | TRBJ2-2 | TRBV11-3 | CASSLDAGYGELFF | TGTGCCAGCAGCTTAGATGCGGGATACGGGGAGCTGTTTTTT
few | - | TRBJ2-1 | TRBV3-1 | CASSQGASRSSYNEQFF | TGTGCCAGCAGCCAAGGGGCGTCGAGGAGCTCCTACAATGAGCAGTTCTTC
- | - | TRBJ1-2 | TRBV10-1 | CASSDYSDYGYTF | TGCGCCAGCAGTGACTACAGCGACTATGGCTACACCTTC
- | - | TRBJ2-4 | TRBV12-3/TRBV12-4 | CASSLFREAKNIQYF | TGTGCCAGCAGTTTGTTTCGGGAGGCCAAAAACATTCAGTACTTC
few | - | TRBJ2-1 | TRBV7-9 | CASSLQYNEQFF | TGTGCCAGCAGCTTGCAATACAATGAGCAGTTCTTC
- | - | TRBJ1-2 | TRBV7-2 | CASSLGFGGTELNYGYTF | TGTGCCAGCAGCTTAGGCTTCGGAGGGACCGAACTAAACTATGGCTACACCTTC
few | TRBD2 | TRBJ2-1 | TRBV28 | CAHRASGGSSFYEQFF | TGTGCTCATCGGGCTAGCGGGGGAAGTTCTTTTTATGAGCAGTTCTTC
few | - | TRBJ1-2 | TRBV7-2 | CASSLGTWLGYTF | TGTGCCAGCAGCTTAGGCACTTGGCTTGGCTACACCTTC
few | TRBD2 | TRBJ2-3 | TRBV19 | CASRGLADHTDTQYF | TGTGCCAGTAGAGGACTAGCGGACCACACAGATACGCAGTATTTT
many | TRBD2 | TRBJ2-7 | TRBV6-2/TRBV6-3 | CASTPSGGLGGQYF | TGTGCCAGCACCCCCTCGGGGGGGCTGGGCGGGCAGTACTTC
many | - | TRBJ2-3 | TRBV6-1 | CASSVEQGRTDTQYF | TGTGCCAGCAGTGTGGAACAGGGGAGGACAGATACGCAGTATTTT
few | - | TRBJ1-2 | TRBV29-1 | CSVAGVLYGYTF | TGCAGCGTTGCGGGGGTCCTCTATGGCTACACCTTC
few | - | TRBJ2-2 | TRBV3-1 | CASSQGTYTGELFF | TGTGCCAGCAGCCAAGGAACCTACACCGGGGAGCTGTTTTTT
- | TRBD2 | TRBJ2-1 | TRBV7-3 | CASSPGTSYNEQFF | TGTGCCAGCAGCCCCGGGACTAGCTACAATGAGCAGTTCTTC
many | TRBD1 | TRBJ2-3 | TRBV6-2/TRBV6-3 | CASRQGAADTQYF | TGTGCCAGCAGACAGGGGGCCGCAGATACGCAGTATTTT
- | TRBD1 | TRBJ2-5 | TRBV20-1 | CSAKKGGRGETQYF | TGCAGTGCCAAAAAAGGGGGCCGGGGAGAGACCCAGTACTTC
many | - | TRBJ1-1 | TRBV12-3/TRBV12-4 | CASSLSGGRNTEAFF | TGTGCCAGCAGTTTATCCGGGGGCAGGAACACTGAAGCTTTCTTT